The sequence of this T cell receptor (beta chain) was determined in a study of blood T cell repertoires in COVID-19. Germline assignment: CDR1 SGHRS and CDR2 YFSETQ. The trim removed 4 bases at V and 5 bases at J, leaving 3 bases unmatched. This CDR3 is 14 amino acids long. Sequenced by immunoSEQ multiplex PCR; TCRdb stores in-frame clones only, minus some. Here the sample spans over 300,000 clones, about 83% being singletons. The clonotype originates from a woman aged 45-65 years with acute or convalescent COVID-19. The chain links TRBV5-1 to TRBJ2-7; 13 nucleotides agree with TRBD2. Sequenced material: peripheral blood. CDR3 residues: CASSHGTSGNEQYF. In nucleotides, the CDR3 is TGCGCCAGCAGCCACGGGACTAGCGGGAACGAGCAGTACTTC.